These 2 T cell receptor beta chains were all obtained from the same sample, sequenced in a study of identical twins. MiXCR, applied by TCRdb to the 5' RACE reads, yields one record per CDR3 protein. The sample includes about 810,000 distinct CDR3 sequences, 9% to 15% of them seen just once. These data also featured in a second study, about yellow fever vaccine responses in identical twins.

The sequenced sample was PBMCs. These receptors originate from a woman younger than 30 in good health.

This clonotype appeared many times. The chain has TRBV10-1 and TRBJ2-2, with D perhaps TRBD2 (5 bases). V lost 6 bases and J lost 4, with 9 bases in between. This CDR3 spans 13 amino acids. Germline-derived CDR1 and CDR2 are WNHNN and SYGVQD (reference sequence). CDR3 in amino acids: CASSASGTGELFF. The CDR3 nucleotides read TGCGCCAGCAGCGCGAGCGGCACCGGGGAGCTGTTTTTT.

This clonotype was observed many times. In DNA form, the CDR3 reads TGCGCCAGCAGCTTACTTACAGGGAACACCGGGGAGCTGTTTTTT. It specifies CASSLLTGNTGELFF. The chain is built from TRBV5-1 and TRBJ2-2; a weak D match, TRBD1 (5 bases). V lost 2 bases, J lost 1 base, and 9 bases lay in between. CDR1 is SGHRS, CDR2 YFSETQ, per germline. The CDR3 runs to 15 residues.